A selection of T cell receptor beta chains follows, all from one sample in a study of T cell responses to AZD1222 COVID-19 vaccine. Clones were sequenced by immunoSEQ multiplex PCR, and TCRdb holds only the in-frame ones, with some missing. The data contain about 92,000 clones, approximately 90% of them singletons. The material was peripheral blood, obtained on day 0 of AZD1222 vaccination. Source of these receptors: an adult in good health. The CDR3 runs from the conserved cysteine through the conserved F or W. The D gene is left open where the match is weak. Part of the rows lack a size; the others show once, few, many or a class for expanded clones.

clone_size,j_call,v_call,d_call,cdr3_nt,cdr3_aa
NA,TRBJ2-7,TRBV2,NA,TGTGCCAGCAGTGACCGGGAGCCGATTTTCCTCTACGAGCAGTACTTC,CASSDREPIFLYEQYF
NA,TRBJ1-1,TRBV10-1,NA,TGCGCCAGCAGTGAGGGGGGTTTTAACACTGAAGCTTTCTTT,CASSEGGFNTEAFF
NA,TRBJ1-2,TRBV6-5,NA,TGTGCCAGCAGTCAGGGCGATCGCTACACCTTC,CASSQGDRYTF
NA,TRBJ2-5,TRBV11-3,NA,TGTGCCAGCAGCTTAGTGGCTAGCGCGGAGACCCAGTACTTC,CASSLVASAETQYF
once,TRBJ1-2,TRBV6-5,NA,TGTGCCAGCCTACAGAACCAGGGATCTGGCTACACCTTC,CASLQNQGSGYTF
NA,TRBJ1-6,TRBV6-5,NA,TGTGCCAGCAGGACAGCAAATTCACCCCTCCACTTT,CASRTANSPLHF
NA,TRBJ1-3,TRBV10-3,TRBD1,TGTGCCATCAGTGAGCCAGGGGGTGGCTCTGGAAACACCATATATTTT,CAISEPGGGSGNTIYF
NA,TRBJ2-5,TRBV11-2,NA,TGTGCCAGCAGCTTAGAAGCGGGCACCCAAGAGACCCAGTACTTC,CASSLEAGTQETQYF
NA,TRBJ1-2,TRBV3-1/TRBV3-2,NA,TGTGCCAGCAGCCAAGTGGGGCAGGGATATGGCTACACCTTC,CASSQVGQGYGYTF
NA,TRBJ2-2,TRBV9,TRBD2,TGTGCCAGCAGCCCCGACCTAGCGGGAGAAGGGACCGGGGAGCTGTTTTTT,CASSPDLAGEGTGELFF